The clone carrying this T cell receptor (beta chain) showed up just once. In TCRdb, the PCR reads were re-called with MiXCR into one record per CDR3 protein. There are roughly 9,300 distinct CDR3 sequences in the sample; roughly 26% occur only once, and about 20% lies in the top ten. The data stem from a study of immune characterization of retroperitoneal liposarcoma. Germline V CDR1 and CDR2: SGHTA, FQGNSA. The CDR3 runs 13 residues. The germline V and J ends were trimmed by 6 bases and 9 bases, with 15 bases remaining between them. Source material: blood. The V and J genes are TRBV7-2 and TRBJ2-4; TRBD1 is a possible D gene (6 bases). This sequence originates from a male donor with retroperitoneal liposarcoma. This CDR3 reads CASSNQGQGIQYF. In nucleotides, the CDR3 is TGTGCCAGCAGTAATCAGGGGCAAGGCATTCAGTACTTC.